One and the same sample provided the 24 T cell receptor beta chains below, sequenced in a study of blood T cell repertoires in COVID-19 (TCRdb year 2020). The library was prepared using the immunoSEQ multiplex PCR assay. The table comes from immuneACCESS by way of TCRdb, which keeps in-frame sequences with V and J called. Part of the clones is missing from these tables; in studies checked, under half for an unresolved V gene and the rest for unknown reasons. Within this sample are a few hundred thousand clones, with around 88% of them counted one time only. 1.2% of the sample rests with the top ten. Sequences were obtained from PBMCs or T cells enriched from blood (not recorded which). Receptors were obtained from a woman aged 40 to 55 with acute COVID-19.

V gene TRBV18 combines with J gene TRBJ2-5, with a tentative D call TRBD1 (6 bases). Between the trimmed V and J ends, which lost 3 bases and 6 bases, there was a span of 8 bases. Germline V lookup: CDR1 KGHSH, CDR2 LQKENI. The CDR3 has 12 amino acids. CDR3 amino acids: CASSPQGKTQYF. Written as DNA, the CDR3 is TGTGCCAGCTCACCTCAGGGGAAGACCCAGTACTTC.

The chain couples TRBV7-9 to TRBJ2-7, with 11 bases lining up with TRBD2. This CDR3 has 15 amino acids. Germline V gene data show CDR1 as SEHNR and CDR2 as FQNEAQ (reference sequence). The junction had 7 bases not matched to a gene; V was cut back by 5 bases and J by 4 bases. The CDR3 region has the DNA TGTGCCAGCAGCACTACTAGCGGGAGTCGATACGAGCAGTACTTC. The encoded protein is CASSTTSGSRYEQYF.

The rearrangement joins TRBV19 to TRBJ2-5; 7 positions agree with TRBD1. V shed 8 bases, J shed 2 bases, and the junction held 11 bases outside the gene matches. There are 15 residues in the CDR3. CDR1 is LNHDA and CDR2 is SQIVND in the germline V gene (reference sequence). The CDR3 DNA reads TGTGCCAGTCGACAGATGACAGGGCCGCAAGAGACCCAGTACTTC. Translating gives CASRQMTGPQETQYF.

This chain uses TRBV11-3 with TRBJ2-3, with 10 bases that match TRBD2. The ends lost 1 base at V and 2 bases at J; junction bases unmatched: 9. The CDR3 length is 18 residues. CDR1 and CDR2 from the germline V gene are SGHNT and YENEEA. The CDR3 loop reads CASSLGTSGNPITDTQYF. The CDR3, as DNA: TGTGCCAGCAGCTTAGGAACTAGCGGGAATCCTATCACAGATACGCAGTATTTT.

The chain is built from TRBV3-1 (or the pseudogene TRBV3-2) and TRBJ1-1, with unresolved D. This CDR3 is built from 12 residues. Germline assignment: CDR1 LGHDT and CDR2 YNNKEL (reference sequence). Trimming left V 0 bases short and J 11 bases short, with 10 bases between. The CDR3 is CASSQDPEEAFF. The CDR3 DNA is TGTGCCAGCAGCCAAGATCCCGAGGAGGCTTTCTTT.

The rearrangement joins TRBV5-1 to TRBJ1-1; possibly TRBD1 for D (6 bases). The CDR3 spans 15 residues. V gave up 4 bases and J gave up 0 bases, with 13 bases separating them. Germline values: CDR1 SGHRS, CDR2 YFSETQ. The CDR3, as DNA: TGCGCCAGCAGCCAGACAGGTAGTATGAACACTGAAGCTTTCTTT. This translates into CASSQTGSMNTEAFF.

The rearrangement uses TRBV4-2 and TRBJ2-3; D is perhaps TRBD2 (6 bases). Germline CDR1 is LGHNA and CDR2 is YNFKEQ. This CDR3 is built from 15 residues. V lost 1 base and J lost 2, with 10 bases in between. CDR3 in DNA: TGTGCCAGCAGCCAAGGGGGACTTTCCACAGATACGCAGTATTTT. Amino acid sequence: CASSQGGLSTDTQYF.

The chain carries TRBV11-3 and TRBJ2-2, with 14 nucleotides matching TRBD2. Germline assignment: CDR1 SGHNT and CDR2 YENEEA. V lost 0 bases and J lost 6; bases outside the gene matches: 12. The CDR3 runs 20 residues. The CDR3, as DNA: TGTGCCAGCAGCTTAGAAGGGTCCGGGACTAGCGGGAGTTTGTCCGGGGAGCTGTTTTTT. This translates into CASSLEGSGTSGSLSGELFF.

This clone was observed a few times. This sequence joins TRBV30 and TRBJ1-4; 8 nucleotides match TRBD1. The V gene end was trimmed by 1 base and the J gene end by 3 bases; junction bases not matched to a gene: 7. This CDR3 is 16 amino acids long. The germline V gene encodes CDR1 GTSNPN and CDR2 SVGIG (reference sequence). The CDR3 region has the DNA TGTGCCTGGAGTGCAGGGGGCGCAGGGGCTAATGAAAAACTGTTTTTT. Translated: CAWSAGGAGANEKLFF.

The chain has TRBV29-1 and TRBJ2-1; weak D call: TRBD2 (5 bases). The V end lost 7 bases, the J end lost 5 bases, and 15 bases lay between the germline ends. This CDR3 comprises 13 residues. Germline V gene data show CDR1 as SQVTM and CDR2 as ANQGSEA. Written as DNA, the CDR3 is TGCAGCGCCGGATTCCGGGGAAACAATGAGCAGTTCTTC. Protein sequence: CSAGFRGNNEQFF.

This chain joins TRBV7-2 and TRBJ2-1; perhaps TRBD2 as D (5 bases). Germline-derived CDR1 and CDR2 are SGHTA and FQGNSA. V lost 2 bases to trimming and J lost 4 bases, with 12 bases between them. The CDR3 consists of 15 residues. CDR3 in amino acids: CASSLWGSEYNEQFF. CDR3 bases: TGTGCCAGCAGCTTATGGGGTAGCGAATACAATGAGCAGTTCTTC. Full variable domain (outside the CDR3, taken from reference TRBV7-2 and TRBJ2-1): GAGVSQSPSNKVTEKGKDVELRCDPISGHTALYWYRQSLGQGLEFLIYFQGNSAPDKSGLPSDRFSAERTGGSVSTLTIQRTQQEDSAVYLCASSLWGSEYNEQFFGPGTRLTVL.

The V call is TRBV28, the J call TRBJ1-3; D is perhaps TRBD1 (5 bases). In germline, CDR1 is MDHEN, CDR2 SYDVKM. V was cut by 6 bases and J by 0 bases, with 12 bases left in between. CDR3 length: 15 residues. The chain's CDR3 is CASRGYTGSGNTIYF. CDR3 DNA: TGTGCCAGCAGAGGATATACAGGCTCTGGAAACACCATATATTTT. The full variable domain, rest sourced from reference TRBV28 and TRBJ1-3, is DVKVTQSSRYLVKRTGEKVFLECVQDMDHENMFWYRQDPGLGLRLIYFSYDVKMKEKGDIPEGYSVSREKKERFSLILESASTNQTSMYLCASRGYTGSGNTIYFGEGSWLTVV.

The rearrangement joins TRBV5-6 to TRBJ1-2; D gene uncertain. From germline, CDR1 is SGHDT and CDR2 YYEEEE. V was pared by 2 bases and J by 0 bases, with 11 bases between. The CDR3 sequence is 15 residues long. DNA for the CDR3: TGTGCCAGCAGCTTTCGGGTCGGGGCTAACTATGGCTACACCTTC. Amino acid sequence: CASSFRVGANYGYTF.

The V call is TRBV7-3, the J call TRBJ2-1, with 9 bases that match TRBD2. This CDR3 spans 16 amino acids. CDR1 is SGHTA and CDR2 is FQGTGA in the germline V gene. The V segment lost 0 bases and the J segment 5 bases; nucleotides outside the gene matches: 5. CDR3 region: CASSLTAQREDNEQFF. Here the CDR3 DNA reads TGTGCCAGCAGCTTAACGGCCCAGCGGGAGGACAATGAGCAGTTCTTC.

CDR3 residues: CASSPNPTEEYGYTF. CDR3 nucleotide sequence: TGTGCCAGCAGTCCCAACCCGACAGAGGAATATGGCTACACCTTC. This chain uses TRBV27 with TRBJ1-2; D possibly corresponds to TRBD1 (5 bases). The CDR3 totals 15 residues. The V and J ends lost 5 bases and 5 bases respectively, with 18 bases between them. Germline-derived CDR1 and CDR2 are MNHEY and SMNVEV (reference sequence).

V usage is TRBV18 and J usage is TRBJ2-7, with 7 bases aligning to TRBD2. The CDR3 is made up of 13 amino acids. The J segment lost 0 bases and the V segment lost 4 bases, leaving 0 bases of the junction unmatched. In germline, CDR1 is KGHSH, CDR2 LQKENI. The CDR3 reads CASSLAGSYEQYV. CDR3 coding DNA: TGTGCCAGCTCACTAGCGGGCTCCTACGAGCAGTACGTC.

V usage is TRBV5-1 and J usage is TRBJ1-1; maybe TRBD1 (5 bases). This CDR3 comprises 15 residues. The germline V gene encodes CDR1 SGHRS and CDR2 YFSETQ. V gave up 7 bases and J gave up 1 base, with 17 bases separating them. CDR3 region: CASQRGGVANTEAFF. CDR3 sequence (DNA): TGCGCCAGCCAAAGAGGAGGGGTGGCGAACACTGAAGCTTTCTTT.

CDR3 in DNA: TGTGCCAGCAGTGTACGCCAGGGGGCTGATCAGCCCCAGCATTTT. This translates into CASSVRQGADQPQHF. The chain couples TRBV27 to TRBJ1-5; TRBD1 aligns across 8 bases. In germline, CDR1 is MNHEY, CDR2 SMNVEV (reference sequence). This CDR3 contains 15 residues. Unmatched junction bases numbered 8, after V lost 5 bases and J lost 5 bases.

The chain uses TRBV2 and TRBJ2-1, with D maybe TRBD1 (6 bases). Trimming cost V 5 bases and J 1 base, with 6 bases left between them. The germline CDR1 and CDR2 sequences are SNHLY and FYNNEI. The CDR3 totals 13 residues. CDR3 DNA sequence: TGTGCCAGCAGTACAGGGTCCTACAATGAGCAGTTCTTC. Its protein product is CASSTGSYNEQFF.

This chain links TRBV10-3 with TRBJ2-7; D call uncertain. Germline-derived CDR1 and CDR2 are ENHRY and SYGVKD. The V and J ends lost 8 bases and 3 bases respectively, with 8 bases between them. The CDR3 runs to 11 residues. The DNA of the CDR3 is TGTGCCATCGGTGGCGGCTACGAGCAGTACTTC. Translating it yields CAIGGGYEQYF.

This chain joins TRBV19 and TRBJ2-6; D unclear. Germline assignment: CDR1 LNHDA and CDR2 SQIVND (reference sequence). The germline V and J ends were trimmed by 1 base and 0 bases, with 7 bases remaining between them. This CDR3 has 16 residues. The CDR3, as DNA: TGTGCCAGTAGTATAGTGTCGGGCTCTGGGGCCAACGTCCTGACTTTC. Protein product: CASSIVSGSGANVLTF.

This CDR3 is CAWSWTGRAQPQHF. CDR3 in DNA: TGTGCCTGGAGTTGGACAGGGAGGGCTCAGCCCCAGCATTTT. The chain has TRBV30 and TRBJ1-5; 8 bases are shared with TRBD1. There are 14 residues in the CDR3. Germline V gene lookup returns CDR1 GTSNPN and CDR2 SVGIG (reference sequence). The V and J ends lost 2 bases and 6 bases, in that order; junction bases with no gene match: 6.

This chain connects TRBV28 to TRBJ1-5, with D possibly matching TRBD1 (6 bases). Trimming took 6 bases from V and 4 from J, leaving 13 bases between them. Germline-derived CDR1 and CDR2 are MDHEN and SYDVKM. The CDR3 totals 14 residues. The chain's CDR3 is CASRPGQNNQPQHF. CDR3 DNA sequence: TGTGCCAGCAGACCTGGACAGAATAATCAGCCCCAGCATTTT.

The chain joins TRBV12-2 to TRBJ2-2; the table names TRBD1, a call not compared with the DNA. TRBV12-2 is a documented pseudogene. This CDR3 has 15 residues. This chain's CDR3 is CASRPRGRVSGELFF. The CDR3 bases are TGTGCAAGTCGCCCCCGCGGCAGGGTGAGCGGGGAGCTGTTTTTT.